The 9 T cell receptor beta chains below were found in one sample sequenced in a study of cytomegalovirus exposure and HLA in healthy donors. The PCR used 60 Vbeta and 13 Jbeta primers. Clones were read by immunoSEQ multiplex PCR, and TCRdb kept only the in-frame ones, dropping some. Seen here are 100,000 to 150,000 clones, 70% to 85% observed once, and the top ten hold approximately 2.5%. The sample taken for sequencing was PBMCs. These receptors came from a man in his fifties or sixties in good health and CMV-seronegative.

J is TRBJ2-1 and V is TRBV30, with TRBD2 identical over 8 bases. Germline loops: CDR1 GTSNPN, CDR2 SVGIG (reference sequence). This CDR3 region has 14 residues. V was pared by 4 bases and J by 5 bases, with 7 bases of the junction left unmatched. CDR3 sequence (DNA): TGTGCCTGGAAGACGGGGGGGCCTAACAATGAGCAGTTCTTC. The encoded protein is CAWKTGGPNNEQFF.

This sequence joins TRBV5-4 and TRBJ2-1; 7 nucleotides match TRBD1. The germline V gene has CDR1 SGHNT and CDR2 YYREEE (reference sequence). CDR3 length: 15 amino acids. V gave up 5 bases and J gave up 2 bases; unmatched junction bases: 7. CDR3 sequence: CASRPDRATYNEQFF. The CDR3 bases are TGTGCCAGCAGACCCGACAGGGCAACCTACAATGAGCAGTTCTTC.

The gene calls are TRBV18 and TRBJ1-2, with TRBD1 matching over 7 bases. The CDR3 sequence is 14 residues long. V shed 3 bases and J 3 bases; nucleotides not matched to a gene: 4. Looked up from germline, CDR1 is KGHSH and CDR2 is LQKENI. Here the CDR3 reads CASSPGTVDYGYTF. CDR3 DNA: TGTGCCAGCTCACCCGGGACAGTCGACTATGGCTACACCTTC. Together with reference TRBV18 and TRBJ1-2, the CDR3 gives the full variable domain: NAGVMQNPRHLVRRRGQEARLRCSPMKGHSHVYWYRQLPEEGLKFMVYLQKENIIDESGMPKERFSAEFPKEGPSILRIQQVVRGDSAAYFCASSPGTVDYGYTFGSGTRLTVV.

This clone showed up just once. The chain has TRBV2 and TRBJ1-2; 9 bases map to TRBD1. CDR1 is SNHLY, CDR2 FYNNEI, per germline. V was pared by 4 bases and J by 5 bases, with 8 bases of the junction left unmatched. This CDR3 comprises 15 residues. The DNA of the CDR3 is TGTGCCAGCAGTGGCGACAGGGGGAGGCCTTATGGCTACACCTTC. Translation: CASSGDRGRPYGYTF.

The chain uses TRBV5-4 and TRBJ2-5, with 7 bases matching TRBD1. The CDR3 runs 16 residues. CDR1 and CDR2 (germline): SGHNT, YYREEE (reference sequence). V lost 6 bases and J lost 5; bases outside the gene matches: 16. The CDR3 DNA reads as TGTGCCAGCAACTTCAACGGACAGGTGCGAGGGGAGACCCAGTACTTC. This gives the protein CASNFNGQVRGETQYF.

CDR3 residues: CAWSATGYEQYF. For the CDR3, the DNA is TGTGCCTGGAGCGCCACAGGGTACGAGCAGTACTTC. This chain uses TRBV30 with TRBJ2-7; TRBD1 might be the D (6 bases). The CDR3 has 12 residues. Germline assignment: CDR1 GTSNPN and CDR2 SVGIG (reference sequence). V dropped 3 bases and J dropped 4 bases, with 10 bases sitting between them.

The CDR3 is CASSYSPVGEKLFF. The CDR3, as DNA: TGTGCCAGCAGTTACTCGCCAGTTGGCGAAAAACTGTTTTTT. The chain links TRBV6-5 to TRBJ1-4, with D uncertain. Trimming took 0 bases from V and 8 from J, leaving 10 bases between them. The CDR3 covers 14 residues. CDR1 is MNHEY and CDR2 is SVGAGI in the germline V gene.

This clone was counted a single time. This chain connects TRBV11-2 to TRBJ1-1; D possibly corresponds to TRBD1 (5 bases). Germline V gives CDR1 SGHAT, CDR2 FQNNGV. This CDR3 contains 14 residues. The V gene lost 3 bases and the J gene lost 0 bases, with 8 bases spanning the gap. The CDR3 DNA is TGTGCCAGCAGCTTTGGGGGGGTGAACACTGAAGCTTTCTTT. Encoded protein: CASSFGGVNTEAFF.

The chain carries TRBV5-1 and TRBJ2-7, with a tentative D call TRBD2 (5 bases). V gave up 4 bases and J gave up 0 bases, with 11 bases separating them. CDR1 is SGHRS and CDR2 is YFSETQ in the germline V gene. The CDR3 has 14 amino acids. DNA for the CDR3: TGCGCCAGCAGCCCCGGACTTTCCTCCTACGAGCAGTACTTC. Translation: CASSPGLSSYEQYF.